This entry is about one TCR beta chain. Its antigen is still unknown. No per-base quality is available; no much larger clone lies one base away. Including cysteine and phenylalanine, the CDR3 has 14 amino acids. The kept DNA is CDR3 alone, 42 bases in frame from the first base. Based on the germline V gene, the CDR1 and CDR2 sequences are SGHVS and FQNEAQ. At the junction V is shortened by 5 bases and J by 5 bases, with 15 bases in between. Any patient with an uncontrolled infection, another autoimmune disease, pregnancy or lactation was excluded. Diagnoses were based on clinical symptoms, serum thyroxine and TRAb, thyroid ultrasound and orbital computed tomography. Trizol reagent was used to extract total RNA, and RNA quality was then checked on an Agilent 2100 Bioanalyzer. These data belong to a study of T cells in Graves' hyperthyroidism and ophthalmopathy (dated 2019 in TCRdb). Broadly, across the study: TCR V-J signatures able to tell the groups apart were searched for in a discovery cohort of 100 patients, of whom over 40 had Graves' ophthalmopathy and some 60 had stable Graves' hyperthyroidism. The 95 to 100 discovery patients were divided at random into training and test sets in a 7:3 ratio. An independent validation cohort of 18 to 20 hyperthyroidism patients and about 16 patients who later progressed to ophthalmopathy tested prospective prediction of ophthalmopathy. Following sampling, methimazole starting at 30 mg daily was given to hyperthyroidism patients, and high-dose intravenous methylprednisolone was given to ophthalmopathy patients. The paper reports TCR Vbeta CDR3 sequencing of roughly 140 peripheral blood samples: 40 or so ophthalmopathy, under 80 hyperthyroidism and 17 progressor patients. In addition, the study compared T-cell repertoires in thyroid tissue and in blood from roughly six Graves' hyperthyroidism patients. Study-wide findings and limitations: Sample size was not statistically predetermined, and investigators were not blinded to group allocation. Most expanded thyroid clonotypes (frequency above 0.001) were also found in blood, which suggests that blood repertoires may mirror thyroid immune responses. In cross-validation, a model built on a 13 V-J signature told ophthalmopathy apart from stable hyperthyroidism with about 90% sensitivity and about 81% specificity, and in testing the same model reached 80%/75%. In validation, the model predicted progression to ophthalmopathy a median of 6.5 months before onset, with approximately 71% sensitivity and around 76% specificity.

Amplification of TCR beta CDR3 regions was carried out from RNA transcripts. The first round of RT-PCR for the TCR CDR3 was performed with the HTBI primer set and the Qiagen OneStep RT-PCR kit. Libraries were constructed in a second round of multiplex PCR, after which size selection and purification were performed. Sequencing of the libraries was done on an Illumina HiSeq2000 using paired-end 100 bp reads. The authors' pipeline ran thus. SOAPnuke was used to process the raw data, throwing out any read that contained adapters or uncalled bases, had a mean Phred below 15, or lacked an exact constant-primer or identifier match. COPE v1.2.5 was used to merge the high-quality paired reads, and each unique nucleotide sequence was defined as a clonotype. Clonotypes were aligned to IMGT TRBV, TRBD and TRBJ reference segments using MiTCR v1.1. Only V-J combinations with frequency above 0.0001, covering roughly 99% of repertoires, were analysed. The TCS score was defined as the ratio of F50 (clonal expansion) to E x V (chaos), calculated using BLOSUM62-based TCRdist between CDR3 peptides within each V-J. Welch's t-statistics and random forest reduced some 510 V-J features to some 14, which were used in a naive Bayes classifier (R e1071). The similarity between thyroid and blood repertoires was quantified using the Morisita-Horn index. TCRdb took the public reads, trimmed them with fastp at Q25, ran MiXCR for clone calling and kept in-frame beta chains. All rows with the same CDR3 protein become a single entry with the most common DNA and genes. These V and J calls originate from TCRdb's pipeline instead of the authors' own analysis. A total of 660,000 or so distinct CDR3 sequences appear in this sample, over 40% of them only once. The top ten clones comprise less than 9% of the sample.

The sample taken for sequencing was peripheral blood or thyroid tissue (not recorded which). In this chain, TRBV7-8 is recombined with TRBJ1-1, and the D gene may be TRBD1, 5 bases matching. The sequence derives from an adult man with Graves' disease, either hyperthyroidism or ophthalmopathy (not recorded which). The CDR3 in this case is CASSLQPGRTEAFF. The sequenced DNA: TGTGCCAGCAGCCTCCAACCAGGGCGGACTGAAGCTTTCTTT. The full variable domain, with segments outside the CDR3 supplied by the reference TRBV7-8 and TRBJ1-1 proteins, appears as GAGVSQSPRYKVAKRGQDVALRCDPISGHVSLFWYQQALGQGPEFLTYFQNEAQLDKSGLPSDRFFAERPEGSVSTLKIQRTQQEDSAVYLCASSLQPGRTEAFFGQGTRLTVV.